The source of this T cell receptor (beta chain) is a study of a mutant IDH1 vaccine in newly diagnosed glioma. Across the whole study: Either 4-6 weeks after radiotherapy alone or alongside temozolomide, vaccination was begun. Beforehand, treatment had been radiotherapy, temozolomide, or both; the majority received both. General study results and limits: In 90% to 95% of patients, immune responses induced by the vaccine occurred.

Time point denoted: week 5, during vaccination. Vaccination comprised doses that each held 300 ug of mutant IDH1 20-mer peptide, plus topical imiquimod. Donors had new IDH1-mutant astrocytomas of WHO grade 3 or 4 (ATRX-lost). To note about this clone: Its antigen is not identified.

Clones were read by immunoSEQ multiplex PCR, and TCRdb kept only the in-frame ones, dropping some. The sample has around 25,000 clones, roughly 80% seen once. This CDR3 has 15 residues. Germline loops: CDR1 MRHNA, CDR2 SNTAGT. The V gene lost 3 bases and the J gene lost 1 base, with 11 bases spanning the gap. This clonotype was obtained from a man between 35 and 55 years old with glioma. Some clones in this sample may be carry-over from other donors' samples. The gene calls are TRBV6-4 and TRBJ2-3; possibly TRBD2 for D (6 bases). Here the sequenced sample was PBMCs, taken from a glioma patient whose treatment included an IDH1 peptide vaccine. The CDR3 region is CASSEEGKGTDTQYF. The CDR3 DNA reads TGTGCCAGCAGTGAGGAGGGAAAGGGCACAGATACGCAGTATTTT.